These 10 T cell receptor beta chains were sequenced from one sample in a study of neurological immune-mediated disorders. Using its own MiXCR run on the 5' RACE reads, TCRdb lists one record per CDR3 protein. The sample lists around 40,000 distinct CDR3 sequences; about 13% were seen once. The sequenced material came from PBMCs. These receptors were collected from a female donor in good health.

Worth noting for this clonotype: A junction end diverges from the germline sequence, so it may reflect a read error. The rearrangement joins TRBV9 to TRBJ2-2; D perhaps matches TRBD2 (5 bases). The germline gives CDR1 SGDLS, CDR2 YYNGEE. This CDR3 region has 13 residues. CDR3 nucleotide sequence: TGTACCAGTAGCGTATCGTACACCGGGGAGCTGTTTTTT. Translation: CTSSVSYTGELFF.

This clonotype was detected many times. This chain uses TRBV12-3 or TRBV12-4 with TRBJ2-1, with TRBD1 identical over 7 bases. The CDR3 runs 14 residues. V was pared by 3 bases and J by 5 bases, with 4 bases of the junction left unmatched. The DNA of the CDR3 is TGTGCCAGCAGTTTCAGGACAGGAAACAATGAGCAGTTCTTC. It encodes CASSFRTGNNEQFF.

The V and J genes are TRBV10-1 and TRBJ2-2, with D unclear. This CDR3 has 12 amino acids. Germline values: CDR1 WNHNN, CDR2 SYGVQD (reference sequence). Trimming removed 4 bases from V and 7 bases from J, with 7 bases in between. Written as DNA, the CDR3 is TGCGCCAGCAGTGGTATTAACGGGGAGCTGTTTTTT. Translation: CASSGINGELFF.

This clonotype was detected ten times or more. Written as DNA, the CDR3 is TGTGCCAGCAGCTTTGGTGGTTCTGGGGCCAACGTCCTGACTTTC. Its protein product is CASSFGGSGANVLTF. The V gene is TRBV5-6, the J gene TRBJ2-6; no clear D. CDR1 SGHDT and CDR2 YYEEEE come from the germline V gene. This CDR3 comprises 15 residues. V was shortened by 2 bases and J by 1 base, with 7 bases between the two germline ends.

This clonotype has ten or more counts. This chain uses TRBV20-1 with TRBJ1-1; no clear D. The germline gives CDR1 DFQATT, CDR2 SNEGSKA (reference sequence). V was trimmed by 6 bases and J by 0 bases, leaving 11 bases between them. This CDR3 has 13 amino acids. The CDR3 nucleotides are TGCAGTGCAGAGACCGCTATGAACACTGAAGCTTTCTTT. Its translation is CSAETAMNTEAFF.

This chain uses TRBV5-1 with TRBJ2-7; TRBD1 might be the D (5 bases). Germline values: CDR1 SGHRS, CDR2 YFSETQ. V was pared by 0 bases and J by 1 base, with 8 bases between. This CDR3 contains 14 residues. DNA for the CDR3: TGCGCCAGCAGCTTGGAAGCAGGGTCCTACGAGCAGTACTTC. Translated, it gives CASSLEAGSYEQYF.

At least ten counts were recorded for this clonotype. V is TRBV21-1 and J is TRBJ1-1; the table assigns TRBD1, which was not confirmed against the DNA. TRBV21-1 counts as a pseudogene. The length of the CDR3 is 16 residues. CDR3 sequence reads: CASSKAPTGQDTEAFF. The CDR3 DNA reads TGTGCCAGCAGCAAAGCTCCGACAGGGCAGGACACTGAAGCTTTCTTT.

Many counts were recorded for this clonotype. The rearrangement links TRBV20-1 to TRBJ2-3; D is unclear. V shed 3 bases and J shed 2 bases, with 15 bases lying between them. In germline, CDR1 is DFQATT, CDR2 SNEGSKA (reference sequence). The CDR3 has 15 residues. In DNA, the CDR3 is TGCAGTGCTAGCAACCCTAGAACCGACACAGATACGCAGTATTTT. Translating gives CSASNPRTDTDTQYF.

The table lists this clonotype with many counts. The chain has TRBV7-2 and TRBJ1-2; weak D call: TRBD1 (5 bases). The CDR3 loop spans 19 amino acids. Germline V gene lookup returns CDR1 SGHTA and CDR2 FQGNSA. V was shortened by 6 bases and J by 1 base, with 27 bases between the two germline ends. CDR3 region: CASSLFGTGATIFNYGYTF. For the CDR3, the DNA is TGTGCCAGCAGTTTGTTCGGGACCGGGGCCACGATTTTTAACTATGGCTACACCTTC.

As for this clonotype: It is likely a read error, because the conserved phenylalanine at the end of the CDR3 is missing. This chain joins TRBV20-1 and TRBJ2-7; 7 positions agree with TRBD1. There are 16 residues in the CDR3. CDR1 is DFQATT, CDR2 SNEGSKA, per germline (reference sequence). The CDR3 DNA reads TGCAGTGCTGGAGATACCAGGGACAGTTACACCTACGAGCAGTACTAC. This gives the protein CSAGDTRDSYTYEQYY.